Listed below are T cell receptor beta chains from one sample, sequenced in a study of response to subunit inactivated influenza vaccine. TCRdb processed the RT-PCR reads anew with MiXCR; each CDR3 protein has one entry. The table has 400,000 to 650,000 distinct CDR3 sequences, roughly 7.6% seen once. Sequenced material: PBMCs from blood, taken less than 30 months after vaccination. Source of these receptors: a man between 50 and 75 years old who received an inactivated influenza vaccine. Both conserved end residues are part of each CDR3. A D gene is named only where the DNA matches it firmly. For some rows the clone size is stated as once, few or many, or as a class when expanded; others skip it.

V,size,J,D,DNA,CDR3
TRBV9,many,TRBJ2-3,NA,TGTGCCAGCAGCGGATCAATCACAGATACGCAGTATTTT,CASSGSITDTQYF
TRBV19,NA,TRBJ1-2,NA,TGTGCCAGTAAGGCGGCTACCTATGGCTACACCTTC,CASKAATYGYTF
TRBV10-3,many,TRBJ1-2,TRBD1,TGTGCCATCAGCACAGGGGCGTCAAACTATGGCTACACCTTC,CAISTGASNYGYTF
TRBV28,NA,TRBJ2-3,NA,TGTGCCACCGACTACGGGGCCACAGATACGCAGTATTTT,CATDYGATDTQYF
TRBV20-1,NA,TRBJ2-1,TRBD2,TGCAGCGCCCCCGGACTGGGCGGGGGGGTCAACGGTGAGCAGTTCTTC,CSAPGLGGGVNGEQFF
TRBV11-2,few,TRBJ2-3,NA,TGTGCCGCACTCCGGGACGATCTCACAGATACGCAGTATTTT,CAALRDDLTDTQYF
TRBV10-3,many,TRBJ2-1,TRBD2,TGTGCCATCAGCCGACTAGCGGGAGTTGACAATGAGCAGTTCTTC,CAISRLAGVDNEQFF
TRBV20-1,few,TRBJ2-3,TRBD2,TGCAGTGCTAGAAGGGTCGGGGCTAGCGGGAGGGGCGGCACAGATACGCAGTATTTT,CSARRVGASGRGGTDTQYF
TRBV4-3,NA,TRBJ2-5,TRBD2,TGCGCCAGCAGCCAGCTTTACCAACCGGGGGGTGCTGGGACCCAGTACTTC,CASSQLYQPGGAGTQYF
TRBV6-1,NA,TRBJ2-3,NA,TGTGCCAGCAGTGACCCCGCCGCCGGGTTCCATACGCAGTATTTT,CASSDPAAGFHTQYF
TRBV10-3,NA,TRBJ1-1,NA,TGTGCCATCAGTGAGTCCGGACATGGAGAGACTGAAGCTTTCTTT,CAISESGHGETEAFF
TRBV20-1,many,TRBJ2-5,NA,TGCAGTGCTAGAGTACAGGCGGGGACCCAGTACTTC,CSARVQAGTQYF
TRBV29-1,NA,TRBJ2-2,NA,TGCAGCGGCCGATTTAGTCGGGGGCGGGCGAACACCGGGGAGCTGTTTTTT,CSGRFSRGRANTGELFF
TRBV12-3/TRBV12-4,few,TRBJ1-5,NA,TGTGCCAGCAGTTTCCAGGGAAACAATCAGCCCCAGCATTTT,CASSFQGNNQPQHF
TRBV4-3,NA,TRBJ2-7,TRBD2,TGCGCCAGCAGCCAATCGACTAGCGGGAGGGCCTCGGAGCAGTACTTC,CASSQSTSGRASEQYF
TRBV2,NA,TRBJ1-1,NA,TGTGCCAGCATCGGTGACCTCATGAACACTGAAGCTTTCTTT,CASIGDLMNTEAFF
TRBV28,many,TRBJ2-2,TRBD2,TGTGCCAGCAGCTTGGGGGGGGACACCGGGGAGCTGTTTTTT,CASSLGGDTGELFF
TRBV12-3/TRBV12-4,few,TRBJ2-7,NA,TGTGCCAGCAGTTCCCCATCGAGGGGGGAGGCCTCCTACGAGCAGTACTTC,CASSSPSRGEASYEQYF
TRBV7-2,many,TRBJ2-3,NA,TGTGCCAGCAGCCCCCAAGTTATCGGGACAGATACGCAGTATTTT,CASSPQVIGTDTQYF
TRBV9,few,TRBJ2-7,NA,TGTGCCAGCAGCGTAGACCCCGGTAGCCCCTACGAGCAGTACTTC,CASSVDPGSPYEQYF
TRBV20-1,few,TRBJ2-1,TRBD2,TGCAGTGCTAGTTTGACTAGCGGATACAATGAGCAGTTCTTC,CSASLTSGYNEQFF
TRBV20-1,few,TRBJ1-5,NA,TGCAGTGCTAGAGTTTTTCAGGGAGTGGGCAATCAGCCCCAGCATTTT,CSARVFQGVGNQPQHF
TRBV6-2/TRBV6-3,few,TRBJ2-5,NA,TGTGCCAGCAGTTACGGGTTGGAGACCCAGTACTTC,CASSYGLETQYF
TRBV2,NA,TRBJ2-2,NA,TGTGCCAGCAGTAGGGGGGCCCCTTCGCCCGGGGAGCTGTTTTTT,CASSRGAPSPGELFF
TRBV20-1,NA,TRBJ2-5,NA,TGCAGTGCTAGAGAGAACAGGATTGAGACCCAGTACTTC,CSARENRIETQYF
TRBV28,NA,TRBJ2-1,TRBD1,TGTGCCAGCAGTGGCCAGGACAGGTACTACAATGAGCAGTTCTTC,CASSGQDRYYNEQFF
TRBV21-1,NA,TRBJ2-7,NA,TGTGCCAGCAGCAAAAAGGGACAGAAGCTCTACGAGCAGTACTTC,CASSKKGQKLYEQYF
TRBV9,NA,TRBJ2-2,TRBD2,TGTGCCAGCAGCGTAGCAGGGACTAGCGGCACCGGGGAGCTGTTTTTT,CASSVAGTSGTGELFF
TRBV6-1,few,TRBJ1-1,NA,TGTGCCAGCAGCCTTCGGACAGTTACTGAAGCTTTCTTT,CASSLRTVTEAFF
TRBV6-2/TRBV6-3,many,TRBJ2-7,NA,TGTGCCAGCAGAACTAACTCCTACGAGCAGTACTTC,CASRTNSYEQYF
TRBV4-3,many,TRBJ2-3,NA,TGCGCCAGCAGCCAAGATGCCAGGACGAAGCAGTATTTT,CASSQDARTKQYF
TRBV12-3/TRBV12-4,NA,TRBJ2-3,NA,TGTGCCAGCAGCGCCATTGAGGGGGATACGCAGTATTTT,CASSAIEGDTQYF
TRBV9,few,TRBJ2-3,NA,TGTGCCAGCAGCGTAACCTACAAACAGGAGACTAGCACAGATACGCAGTATTTT,CASSVTYKQETSTDTQYF